Below, 7 T cell receptor beta chains from the same sample are listed, as sequenced in a study of blood T cell repertoires in COVID-19. Assay: immunoSEQ multiplex PCR; the TCRdb copy retains only in-frame clones and omits some. The sample has roughly 50,000 clones, about 82% seen once; the top ten hold approximately 2%. The sample was peripheral blood. The receptors were gathered from an older woman with acute or convalescent COVID-19.

This sequence joins TRBV7-9 and TRBJ1-1, with D unclear. The V gene's germline CDR1 is SEHNR and CDR2 FQNEAQ (reference sequence). V lost 4 bases to trimming and J lost 8 bases, with 11 bases between them. This CDR3 is 12 amino acids long. CDR3 loop: CASSSIGVEAFF. In DNA form, the CDR3 reads TGTGCCAGCAGCTCGATCGGAGTAGAAGCTTTCTTT.

V is TRBV7-8 and J is TRBJ1-1, with D maybe TRBD1 (6 bases). The V gene's germline CDR1 is SGHVS and CDR2 FQNEAQ. CDR3 length: 18 residues. The germline V and J ends were trimmed by 5 bases and 2 bases, with 24 bases remaining between them. The CDR3 spells CASSPTPIRTDPNTEAFF. The CDR3 DNA reads as TGTGCCAGCAGCCCCACGCCAATTCGGACAGACCCAAACACTGAAGCTTTCTTT.

The chain has TRBV9 and TRBJ1-4, with TRBD1 matching 7 bases. The junction had 8 bases not matched to a gene; V was cut back by 1 base and J by 8 bases. Germline V gene lookup returns CDR1 SGDLS and CDR2 YYNGEE. The CDR3 is made up of 15 amino acids. CDR3 DNA: TGTGCCAGCAGCGTATCGGGACAGATTAACGAAAAACTGTTTTTT. It codes for CASSVSGQINEKLFF.

CDR3 protein: CATNKSGVGNSPLHF. CDR3 in DNA: TGTGCCACCAATAAATCAGGGGTTGGTAATTCACCCCTCCACTTT. This rearrangement joins TRBV19 to TRBJ1-6, with D perhaps TRBD1 (6 bases). Germline CDR1 and CDR2: LNHDA and SQIVND (reference sequence). V was trimmed by 10 bases and J by 6 bases, leaving 19 bases between them. The CDR3 spans 15 residues.

The rearrangement uses TRBV7-2 and TRBJ2-7; D unresolved. Germline CDR1 reads SGHTA; CDR2 reads FQGNSA. CDR3 length: 14 amino acids. Trimming stripped 1 base from V and 1 base from J, with 8 bases between. The CDR3 reads CASSLDPGSYEQYF. The CDR3, as DNA: TGTGCCAGCAGCTTAGACCCGGGTTCCTACGAGCAGTACTTC.

The chain is built from TRBV19 and TRBJ1-2, with TRBD1 identical over 12 bases. Trimming took 7 bases from V and 8 from J; bases not matched to a gene: 14. The CDR3 contains 16 residues. CDR1 is LNHDA, CDR2 SQIVND, per germline (reference sequence). For the CDR3, the DNA is TGTGCCAGTACAATACCCCAGGGACAGGGGGCTCGGGGCTACACCTTC. It translates to CASTIPQGQGARGYTF.

J is TRBJ2-6 and V is TRBV18, with 7 bases fitting TRBD2. The junction had 8 bases not matched to a gene; V was cut back by 2 bases and J by 4 bases. This CDR3 has 17 residues. CDR1 KGHSH and CDR2 LQKENI come from the germline V gene. CDR3 sequence (DNA): TGTGCCAGCTCACCAAAAGCGGGGTATAGCGGGGCCAACGTCCTGACTTTC. This encodes CASSPKAGYSGANVLTF.